The rows below give T cell receptor beta chains drawn from one sample of a study of T cell responses to AZD1222 COVID-19 vaccine. The protocol was immunoSEQ multiplex PCR, while the TCRdb copy is restricted to in-frame clones and leaves out a portion. The data show about 75,000 clones, around nine tenths seen once. The sample here was peripheral blood, taken 28 days after the second AZD1222 dose. These receptors were collected from an adult who received the AZD1222 COVID-19 vaccine. Each CDR3 is given with its conserved first and last residue. The order of the fields is CDR3 length, J gene, V gene, clone size, D gene, CDR3 protein, CDR3 DNA. D genes are given only for firm matches. For some rows the clone size is stated as once, few or many, or as a class when expanded; others skip it.

14 TRBJ2-5 TRBV5-1 . TRBD2 CASSRGLAGETQYF TGCGCCAGCAGCAGGGGACTAGCGGGTGAGACCCAGTACTTC
13 TRBJ2-1 TRBV7-2 . . CASSFGTYNEQFF TGTGCCAGCAGCTTTGGGACCTACAATGAGCAGTTCTTC
11 TRBJ2-7 TRBV30 . . CAWSLEREQYF TGTGCCTGGAGCCTCGAGAGAGAGCAGTACTTC
12 TRBJ1-1 TRBV7-9 . . CASSRGVTEAFF TGTGCCAGCAGCCGCGGGGTTACTGAAGCTTTCTTT
12 TRBJ1-2 TRBV10-2 once TRBD1 CASRTGEGGYTF TGCGCCAGCAGGACAGGGGAGGGTGGCTACACCTTC
13 TRBJ1-5 TRBV30 once . CAWSEGRHQPQHF TGTGCCTGGAGTGAAGGGAGGCATCAGCCCCAGCATTTT
15 TRBJ2-7 TRBV11-2 . . CASSSQSTTSYEQYF TGTGCCAGCAGCTCCCAATCGACTACCTCCTACGAGCAGTACTTC
15 TRBJ2-5 TRBV6-5 once TRBD1 CASSPGQGNFETQYF TGTGCCAGCAGTCCGGGACAGGGCAATTTCGAGACCCAGTACTTC
18 TRBJ2-3 TRBV25-1 . TRBD1 CASSEGPPGTEGTDTQYF TGTGCCAGCAGTGAGGGACCACCGGGGACAGAAGGCACAGATACGCAGTATTTT
13 TRBJ2-1 TRBV6-2/TRBV6-3 few . CASSYRGVGEQFF TGTGCCAGCAGTTATCGGGGAGTGGGTGAGCAGTTCTTC
14 TRBJ1-1 TRBV6-5 . TRBD1 CASTRQGLNTEAFF TGTGCCAGCACCCGACAGGGGTTGAACACTGAAGCTTTCTTT
13 TRBJ1-1 TRBV3-1/TRBV3-2 . . CASSLQGGTEAFF TGTGCCAGCAGCCTACAGGGAGGCACTGAAGCTTTCTTT
14 TRBJ1-2 TRBV29-1 . TRBD1 CSVAGTGVFQGYTF TGCAGCGTTGCCGGGACAGGGGTTTTTCAGGGCTACACCTTC
13 TRBJ2-4 TRBV11-3 . TRBD1 CASSPGQGDIQYF TGTGCCAGCAGCCCAGGACAGGGAGACATTCAGTACTTC
13 TRBJ1-6 TRBV6-5 . . CASGRQDSSPLHF TGTGCCAGCGGAAGACAGGATTCATCACCCCTCCACTTT
11 TRBJ2-1 TRBV5-8 . . CASRFYNEQFF TGTGCCAGCCGTTTTTACAATGAGCAGTTCTTC
14 TRBJ1-1 TRBV3-1/TRBV3-2 . . CASHNGGRNTEAFF TGTGCCAGCCACAACGGGGGTCGTAACACTGAAGCTTTCTTT
14 TRBJ1-6 TRBV19 . TRBD1 CASATDRGGSPLHF TGTGCCAGTGCGACGGACAGGGGTGGATCACCCCTCCACTTT
15 TRBJ1-2 TRBV28 . TRBD1 CASSPRGDRAGGYTF TGTGCCAGCAGCCCCCGAGGGGACAGGGCGGGTGGCTACACCTTC
15 TRBJ2-2 TRBV5-1 . . CASSLGQENTGELFF TGCGCCAGCAGCTTGGGACAGGAGAACACCGGGGAGCTGTTTTTT
14 TRBJ1-4 TRBV5-1 . . CASSTNDGIEKLFF TGCGCCAGCAGCACCAACGACGGGATAGAAAAACTGTTTTTT
14 TRBJ2-7 TRBV7-9 . TRBD1 CASSLTGGRYEQYF TGTGCCAGCAGCTTGACAGGGGGACGGTACGAGCAGTACTTC
14 TRBJ1-2 TRBV27 . . CASSPGEANYGYTF TGTGCCAGCAGCCCTGGAGAAGCTAACTATGGCTACACCTTC
15 TRBJ1-1 TRBV11-2 . . CASSLRPRPGLEAFF TGTGCCAGCAGCTTAAGGCCCCGTCCGGGACTGGAAGCTTTCTTT
13 TRBJ1-2 TRBV9 . . CASSVVEDYGYTF TGTGCCAGCAGCGTAGTTGAGGACTATGGCTACACCTTC
15 TRBJ1-5 TRBV9 . . CASSVGGYSNQPQHF TGTGCCAGCAGCGTAGGCGGATATAGCAATCAGCCCCAGCATTTT
13 TRBJ2-5 TRBV5-4 . . CASKVQAQETQYF TGTGCCAGCAAGGTCCAAGCTCAAGAGACCCAGTACTTC
14 TRBJ1-1 TRBV30 . . CAWGPGHWNTEAFF TGTGCCTGGGGACCGGGACACTGGAACACTGAAGCTTTCTTT
15 TRBJ2-3 TRBV7-2 . . CASSLVGGLTDTQYF TGTGCCAGCAGCTTAGTGGGGGGCCTGACAGATACGCAGTATTTT
12 TRBJ2-2 TRBV5-4 . . CASIDKKGELFF TGTGCCAGCATCGACAAGAAAGGGGAGCTGTTTTTT
12 TRBJ1-2 TRBV27 . . CASRGGIYGYTF TGTGCCAGCAGAGGCGGGATCTATGGCTACACCTTC
13 TRBJ2-1 TRBV27 . TRBD2 CASSSRLANEQFF TGTGCCAGCAGTTCCAGACTAGCTAATGAGCAGTTCTTC
17 TRBJ2-7 TRBV6-2/TRBV6-3 . . CASSYRSADFGSYEQYF TGTGCCAGCAGTTACAGATCGGCTGATTTTGGCTCCTACGAGCAGTACTTC
14 TRBJ2-3 TRBV30 . . CAWSIRVGTDTQYF TGTGCCTGGAGTATCCGGGTAGGCACAGATACGCAGTATTTT
12 TRBJ2-3 TRBV10-2 . . CASAVGGDTQYF TGCGCCAGCGCGGTTGGAGGGGATACGCAGTATTTT
13 TRBJ1-1 TRBV2 . . CASSEAQGFGTFF TGTGCCAGCAGTGAAGCGCAAGGGTTTGGGACTTTCTTT
18 TRBJ2-7 TRBV5-1 . TRBD2 CASSLAPGLAGGANEQYF TGCGCCAGCAGCTTGGCCCCGGGACTAGCGGGGGGGGCCAACGAGCAGTACTTC
16 TRBJ1-2 TRBV5-1 . . CASRFGRIQGQYGYTF TGCGCCAGCAGGTTTGGACGGATCCAAGGACAATATGGCTACACCTTC
15 TRBJ1-2 TRBV4-3 . . CASSQGQGSNYGYTF TGCGCCAGCAGCCAAGGGCAGGGGAGCAACTATGGCTACACCTTC
15 TRBJ2-1 TRBV18 . . CASSPSKGSVNEQFF TGTGCCAGCTCACCATCAAAGGGTTCAGTCAATGAGCAGTTCTTC
16 TRBJ2-3 TRBV4-3 . TRBD2 CASSFSRFGGADTQYF TGCGCCAGCAGTTTCTCTAGGTTCGGGGGGGCAGATACGCAGTATTTT
16 TRBJ2-1 TRBV5-1 . . CASSLASMPPYNEQFF TGCGCCAGCAGCTTGGCCTCGATGCCGCCCTACAATGAGCAGTTCTTC
16 TRBJ2-6 TRBV27 . . CATKDASLSGANVLTF TGTGCCACCAAGGACGCGTCTCTCTCTGGGGCCAACGTCCTGACTTTC
15 TRBJ2-5 TRBV5-8 once TRBD2 CASSPTGGGGETQYF TGTGCCAGCAGCCCGACGGGAGGGGGAGGAGAGACCCAGTACTTC
14 TRBJ1-2 TRBV5-1 . . CASSLRDGEYGYTF TGCGCCAGCAGCTTGAGGGACGGGGAGTATGGCTACACCTTC
14 TRBJ1-6 TRBV7-9 . . CASSATGNHPALHF TGTGCCAGCAGCGCGACCGGGAATCACCCCGCCCTCCACTTT
15 TRBJ2-3 TRBV3-1/TRBV3-2 . . CASSRAGGAPDTQYF TGTGCCAGCAGCCGCGCAGGGGGGGCCCCAGATACGCAGTATTTT
15 TRBJ1-1 TRBV6-5 . . CASIRTSKMNTEAFF TGTGCCAGCATCAGAACGAGCAAGATGAACACTGAAGCTTTCTTT
13 TRBJ1-5 TRBV19 . . CASSISRGEPQHF TGTGCCAGTAGTATTTCCCGGGGGGAGCCCCAGCATTTT
15 TRBJ2-7 TRBV12-5 . TRBD2 CASGHKGRGAYEQYF TGTGCTAGTGGCCATAAAGGACGGGGGGCCTACGAGCAGTACTTC
11 TRBJ1-1 TRBV24-1 . . CATKRNTEAFF TGTGCCACCAAAAGGAACACTGAAGCTTTCTTT
15 TRBJ1-2 TRBV2 . TRBD1 CASSPRTGGGFGYTF TGTGCCAGCAGCCCGCGTACAGGGGGCGGATTTGGCTACACCTTC
14 TRBJ2-1 TRBV11-3 . . CASSLRGVDNEQFF TGTGCCAGCAGCTTGAGGGGAGTGGACAATGAGCAGTTCTTC
17 TRBJ2-2 TRBV7-2 . TRBD1 CASSSPRTGSYSGELFF TGTGCCAGCAGCTCCCCCCGGACAGGTTCTTATTCCGGGGAGCTGTTTTTT
17 TRBJ1-2 TRBV7-2 . TRBD1 CASSLGQGARRDYGYTF TGTGCCAGCAGCCTAGGACAGGGGGCGCGGAGAGACTATGGCTACACCTTC